This T cell receptor (beta chain) was captured by sequencing in a study of T cell responses to AZD1222 COVID-19 vaccine (TCRdb year 2021). Regarding the complete study: AZD1222 recipients with second doses at about 4 weeks or about 12 weeks were pooled, because spike-specific TCR depth and breadth did not differ between schedules. A total of around 240 trial participants underwent TCR sequencing, of whom around 210 had received two doses of AZD1222 and around 26 had received two doses of the MenACWY control vaccine. Enrollment into the trials was organized by age into subgroups of 18-55, 56-69 and 70-plus years, and those subgroups contained about 160, 30 and 59 TCR-sequenced participants, respectively.

Summary of the overall study and its limitations: Conclusions about previously exposed vaccinees are limited, since just 5 to 7 AZD1222 recipients were seropositive for SARS-CoV-2 at baseline. Nearly half of unique spike-specific TCRs reportedly recognized epitopes outside regions mutated in the B.1.351 and B.1.1.7 variants. The 56-69-year group was small, and its depth increase did not reach significance, likely because of low power. Spike-specific TCR breadth and depth rose significantly after two AZD1222 doses compared with day 0 and with MenACWY recipients. Vaccine-associated CD4 TCRs spanned the whole spike protein, with dominant responses in regions 160-218 and 743-854. Because no samples from the day 14 peak response were available, repertoires could be characterized only after the peak T cell response. Participants were mostly white British and included more females than males, and it was suggested by the authors that clonal diversity may have been underestimated.

In the paper's terms, the time point label means: baseline before first vaccination. Vaccinee samples came from UK trials COV001 and COV002, including a single-blind randomized controlled phase 2/3 trial of AZD1222 (ChAdOx1 nCoV-19) in healthy adults. For TCRbeta chain sequencing, PBMC samples were collected from trial participants at day 0 and at day 28 after the second dose. V is shortened by 7 bases, J by 3 bases, and the region joining them spans 16 bases. For CDR1 and CDR2, the germline V gene (reference sequence) lists LNHDA and SQIVND. Including the terminal cysteine and phenylalanine, the CDR3 comprises 15 residues. The retained sequence is limited to the CDR3, 45 bases, with the frame set at the first base. The CDR3 regions of human TCRbeta chains were subjected to immunosequencing. On the authors' methods: Repertoire TCRs were matched against a reference library of SARS-CoV-2-specific TCRs generated with the MIRA antigen-specificity platform. Breadth was defined as the fraction of unique TCRs that were SARS-CoV-2-associated, and depth was defined as the fraction of total T cells that were SARS-CoV-2-associated. Each spike-specific TCR was assigned to its reactive spike region and to a CD4 or CD8 class using the MIRA data. Log10-transformed breadth and depth values were compared by one-way ANOVA with Sidak's multiple comparisons tests. Entries here come from immuneACCESS through TCRdb and include only in-frame sequences with V and J called. Some clones fail to appear in such tables; in the studies checked, an unresolved V gene covers under half of the shortfall, and the cause of the remainder is unknown. That table gives V, J and clone size, and the DNA gave D and trimming. Recorded for this sample are about 160,000 clones; about 89% of them occurred a single time. Jointly, the top ten make up 1.5% to 2% of the sample.

This clone was observed once. Its target antigen remains unknown. Base qualities are not provided; no much larger clone lies one nucleotide away. Sequencing used peripheral blood, obtained on day 0 of AZD1222 vaccination. The rearranged chain carries TRBV19 and TRBJ1-5; no D gene is confidently identified. The sequence was collected from an adult in good health. For the CDR3, the sequence is CASTHGPGVNQPQHF. Read as DNA, the sequence is TGTGCCAGTACCCACGGCCCCGGGGTCAATCAGCCCCAGCATTTT.